This T cell receptor (beta chain) was identified during a study of tumor and adjacent non-tumor tissue in lung cancer. The study, taken as a whole, reports: Patients with more diverse tumor TCRs had worse survival. Tumor tissue had significantly higher TCR diversity than normal lung.

With respect to this clonotype: The antigen is undetermined. A clone one base away is much larger, so this may be a read error.

The CDR3 length is 12 residues. Germline-derived CDR1 and CDR2 are DFQATT and SNEGSKA (reference sequence). Three rounds of nested PCR, following a modified ARM-PCR protocol, produced the TCRbeta library. Each CDR3 protein gets one entry after TCRdb re-called the multiplex PCR reads with MiXCR. The profile shows tens of thousands of distinct CDR3 sequences, about 72% of them singletons. RNA was extracted from bulk tissue without any cell sorting. This chain uses TRBV20-1 with TRBJ2-5; D ambiguous. The receptor's source is a man between 60 and 75 years old with non-small cell lung cancer. The sequenced sample consisted of lung tumor tissue. The CDR3 coding sequence is TGCAGTGCCCGACGAACCCAAGAGACCAAGTACTTC. This translates into CSARRTQETKYF.